Listed here are 8 T cell receptor beta chains from one sample, sequenced in a study of T cell changes during pregnancy in multiple sclerosis. Sequencing was performed with immunoSEQ multiplex PCR; in TCRdb, only in-frame clones are kept and a portion is missing. Of about 53,000 clones listed, 90% were seen once; the top ten hold approximately 3%. This specimen consisted of CD8+ T cells from peripheral blood mononuclear cells, obtained before pregnancy. These receptors originate from a female donor with multiple sclerosis, enrolled in a pregnancy study.

The J gene is TRBJ2-3, the V gene TRBV9, with 8 bases that match TRBD1. There are 12 residues in the CDR3. The germline gives CDR1 SGDLS, CDR2 YYNGEE. V dropped 4 bases and J dropped 8; count of bases not matched to a gene: 3. CDR3: CASSRQGPTQYF. In DNA, the CDR3 is TGTGCCAGCAGCCGACAGGGGCCTACGCAGTATTTT. Complete variable domain (other parts from reference TRBV9 and TRBJ2-3): DSGVTQTPKHLITATGQRVTLRCSPRSGDLSVYWYQQSLDQGLQFLIQYYNGEERAKGNILERFSAQQFPDLHSELNLSSLELGDSALYFCASSRQGPTQYFGPGTRLTVL.

This clone was seen just once. The V gene is TRBV9, the J gene TRBJ2-7; D uncertain. CDR3 size: 11 residues. Germline values: CDR1 SGDLS, CDR2 YYNGEE. Trimming left V 4 bases short and J 6 bases short, with 8 bases between. The CDR3 loop reads CASSSLREQYF. The CDR3 DNA is TGTGCCAGCAGCTCCCTCCGCGAGCAGTACTTC.

V and J are TRBV9 and TRBJ1-4, with no clear D. Trimming stripped 0 bases from V and 6 bases from J, with 12 bases between. Germline assignment: CDR1 SGDLS and CDR2 YYNGEE. The CDR3 is 15 residues long. The CDR3 region is CASSVAFSGYEKLFF. As DNA, the CDR3 is TGTGCCAGCAGCGTAGCCTTTTCGGGTTATGAAAAACTGTTTTTT.

The chain links TRBV9 to TRBJ2-5, with 7 bases fitting TRBD2. This CDR3 is built from 14 residues. Germline trimming cut 4 bases from V and 2 bases from J; bases unmatched to any gene: 5. Germline V gives CDR1 SGDLS, CDR2 YYNGEE. The CDR3 sequence: CASSSVGGQETQYF. CDR3 DNA sequence: TGTGCCAGCAGCTCGGTGGGAGGGCAAGAGACCCAGTACTTC. Looking up the rest from reference TRBV9 and TRBJ2-5 gives the full variable domain: DSGVTQTPKHLITATGQRVTLRCSPRSGDLSVYWYQQSLDQGLQFLIQYYNGEERAKGNILERFSAQQFPDLHSELNLSSLELGDSALYFCASSSVGGQETQYFGPGTRLLVL.

DNA of the CDR3: TGTGCCAGCACCCACCAAGGGGGGGACACTGAAGCTTTCTTT. Its translation is CASTHQGGDTEAFF. The J gene is TRBJ1-1, the V gene TRBV27; possibly TRBD1 for D (6 bases). The CDR3 runs to 14 residues. The V gene's germline CDR1 is MNHEY and CDR2 SMNVEV (reference sequence). The V and J ends lost 7 bases and 3 bases respectively, with 15 bases between them.

The chain links TRBV6-5 to TRBJ2-7, with 8 bases fitting TRBD2. The CDR3 has 14 amino acids. J lost 6 bases, V lost 10 bases, and 14 bases had no gene match. Looked up from germline, CDR1 is MNHEY and CDR2 is SVGAGI. Here the CDR3 reads CATSPGLGSVEQYF. CDR3 sequence (DNA): TGTGCCACTTCTCCGGGACTAGGGTCGGTCGAGCAGTACTTC.

This chain uses TRBV9 with TRBJ1-6; D gene uncertain. CDR1 SGDLS and CDR2 YYNGEE come from the germline V gene. The CDR3 length is 13 residues. V gave up 4 bases and J gave up 15 bases, with 17 bases separating them. The CDR3 DNA is TGTGCCAGCAGCTCCATGACGTCCCCGGGCCTCCACTTT. The encoded protein is CASSSMTSPGLHF.

The V and J genes are TRBV19 and TRBJ2-7; 8 positions agree with TRBD2. The CDR3 loop spans 12 amino acids. Germline CDR1 and CDR2: LNHDA and SQIVND (reference sequence). The chain's CDR3 is CATRGGSYEQYF. The CDR3, as DNA: TGTGCAACCCGCGGGGGGTCCTACGAGCAGTACTTC. Variable domain in full (rest from reference TRBV19 and TRBJ2-7): DGGITQSPKYLFRKEGQNVTLSCEQNLNHDAMYWYRQDPGQGLRLIYYSQIVNDFQKGDIAEGYSVSREKKESFPLTVTSAQKNPTAFYLCATRGGSYEQYFGPGTRLTVT.